A selection of T cell receptor beta chains follows, all from one sample in a study of blood T cell repertoires in COVID-19. TCRdb's copy holds only in-frame clones and misses some; the assay was immunoSEQ multiplex PCR. The sample gives approximately 500,000 clones, about 91% of which show up once; about 1% is in the top ten. The sample taken for sequencing was peripheral blood. These receptors originate from a man aged 18-30 years with COVID-19, enrolled during active disease. The CDR3 runs from the conserved cysteine through the conserved F or W. The order of the fields is V gene, clone size, D gene, J gene, CDR3 protein, CDR3 DNA. A D gene is named only where the DNA matches it firmly. The listing skips clone size in some rows; elsewhere it reads once, few, many or a size class.

V gene: TRBV19; clone size: NA; D gene: TRBD2; J gene: TRBJ2-4; CDR3 protein: CASSIPTSGRGLAKNIQYF; CDR3 DNA: TGTGCCAGTAGTATTCCGACTAGCGGGAGAGGCTTAGCCAAAAACATTCAGTACTTC
V gene: TRBV7-9; clone size: NA; D gene: TRBD2; J gene: TRBJ2-5; CDR3 protein: CASSLIAGVRETQYF; CDR3 DNA: TGTGCCAGCAGCTTAATCGCGGGAGTAAGGGAGACCCAGTACTTC
V gene: TRBV11-2; clone size: once; D gene: TRBD2; J gene: TRBJ2-2; CDR3 protein: CASRPTSGSPGELFF; CDR3 DNA: TGTGCCAGCAGGCCGACTAGCGGGAGTCCGGGGGAGCTGTTTTTT
V gene: TRBV7-6; clone size: NA; D gene: NA; J gene: TRBJ2-1; CDR3 protein: CASSFADNNEQFF; CDR3 DNA: TGTGCCAGCAGCTTCGCGGACAACAATGAGCAGTTCTTC
V gene: TRBV19; clone size: NA; D gene: NA; J gene: TRBJ1-2; CDR3 protein: CASLPAATGAGRYGYTF; CDR3 DNA: TGTGCCAGCTTACCCGCTGCGACAGGCGCCGGGAGGTATGGCTACACCTTC
V gene: TRBV7-9; clone size: NA; D gene: TRBD2; J gene: TRBJ2-3; CDR3 protein: CASSTPGLLADTQYF; CDR3 DNA: TGTGCCAGCAGCACCCCGGGACTACTCGCAGATACGCAGTATTTT
V gene: TRBV9; clone size: NA; D gene: NA; J gene: TRBJ1-3; CDR3 protein: CASSVGDRGNTIYF; CDR3 DNA: TGTGCCAGCAGCGTAGGCGACAGGGGAAACACCATATATTTT
V gene: TRBV6-5; clone size: NA; D gene: TRBD2; J gene: TRBJ2-2; CDR3 protein: CASSYSAGVTGELFF; CDR3 DNA: TGTGCCAGCAGTTACTCAGCGGGAGTGACCGGGGAGCTGTTTTTT
V gene: TRBV6-1; clone size: NA; D gene: NA; J gene: TRBJ1-6; CDR3 protein: CASSEARPGKNSPLHF; CDR3 DNA: TGTGCCAGCAGTGAAGCCAGGCCAGGGAAAAATTCACCCCTCCACTTT
V gene: TRBV30; clone size: few; D gene: NA; J gene: TRBJ1-2; CDR3 protein: CAWSEQSYGYTF; CDR3 DNA: TGTGCCTGGAGTGAACAGAGCTATGGCTACACCTTC
V gene: TRBV6-5; clone size: NA; D gene: TRBD1; J gene: TRBJ2-7; CDR3 protein: CASSYGTGVGYEQYF; CDR3 DNA: TGTGCCAGCAGTTACGGGACAGGGGTCGGCTACGAGCAGTACTTC
V gene: TRBV29-1; clone size: NA; D gene: NA; J gene: TRBJ2-7; CDR3 protein: CSVGNLEQYEQYF; CDR3 DNA: TGCAGCGTTGGAAATTTAGAACAGTACGAGCAGTACTTC
V gene: TRBV27; clone size: NA; D gene: TRBD1; J gene: TRBJ1-5; CDR3 protein: CASSLVQGVWPQHF; CDR3 DNA: TGTGCCAGCAGTTTAGTACAGGGGGTATGGCCCCAGCATTTT
V gene: TRBV11-2; clone size: NA; D gene: NA; J gene: TRBJ2-3; CDR3 protein: CASSRSVRGLADTQYF; CDR3 DNA: TGTGCCAGCAGCCGATCCGTTAGGGGGTTGGCAGATACGCAGTATTTT
V gene: TRBV7-9; clone size: NA; D gene: NA; J gene: TRBJ2-2; CDR3 protein: CASSQTWRAGGELFF; CDR3 DNA: TGTGCCAGCAGTCAAACCTGGAGGGCTGGGGGGGAGCTGTTTTTT
V gene: TRBV3-1/TRBV3-2; clone size: NA; D gene: NA; J gene: TRBJ1-5; CDR3 protein: CASSPQGYNQPQHF; CDR3 DNA: TGTGCCAGCAGTCCACAGGGCTACAATCAGCCCCAGCATTTT
V gene: TRBV5-4; clone size: once; D gene: NA; J gene: TRBJ2-4; CDR3 protein: CASSQTGAKNIQYF; CDR3 DNA: TGTGCCAGCAGCCAGACAGGAGCCAAAAACATTCAGTACTTC
V gene: TRBV19; clone size: NA; D gene: NA; J gene: TRBJ2-5; CDR3 protein: CASRAGAWQETQYF; CDR3 DNA: TGTGCCAGTAGGGCAGGGGCTTGGCAAGAGACCCAGTACTTC
V gene: TRBV5-4; clone size: NA; D gene: NA; J gene: TRBJ1-1; CDR3 protein: CASSLAGNTEAFF; CDR3 DNA: TGTGCCAGCAGCTTGGCGGGTAACACTGAAGCTTTCTTT
V gene: TRBV10-1; clone size: NA; D gene: NA; J gene: TRBJ2-3; CDR3 protein: CASGNHRGGSTDTQYF; CDR3 DNA: TGCGCCAGCGGTAACCACAGGGGGGGGAGCACAGATACGCAGTATTTT
V gene: TRBV2; clone size: NA; D gene: NA; J gene: TRBJ1-2; CDR3 protein: CATASNRENYGYTF; CDR3 DNA: TGTGCCACCGCATCAAACAGGGAAAACTATGGCTACACCTTC
V gene: TRBV27; clone size: NA; D gene: NA; J gene: TRBJ2-6; CDR3 protein: CASSGLASSGANVLTF; CDR3 DNA: TGTGCCAGCAGTGGCTTAGCTAGCTCTGGGGCCAACGTCCTGACTTTC
V gene: TRBV7-9; clone size: NA; D gene: TRBD1; J gene: TRBJ2-7; CDR3 protein: CASSLGQGFRYEQYF; CDR3 DNA: TGTGCCAGCAGCCTGGGACAGGGCTTTCGATACGAGCAGTACTTC
V gene: TRBV15; clone size: NA; D gene: NA; J gene: TRBJ1-2; CDR3 protein: CATSRGAGDANYGYTF; CDR3 DNA: TGTGCCACCAGCAGGGGGGCAGGGGATGCTAACTATGGCTACACCTTC
V gene: TRBV4-1; clone size: NA; D gene: NA; J gene: TRBJ1-1; CDR3 protein: CASSQGAQGTPEAFF; CDR3 DNA: TGCGCCAGCAGCCAAGGGGCGCAGGGAACCCCTGAAGCTTTCTTT
V gene: TRBV6-5; clone size: once; D gene: NA; J gene: TRBJ1-5; CDR3 protein: CASNRESNQPQHF; CDR3 DNA: TGTGCCAGCAACAGGGAAAGCAATCAGCCCCAGCATTTT
V gene: TRBV7-9; clone size: NA; D gene: NA; J gene: TRBJ1-3; CDR3 protein: CASSLRREVADTIYF; CDR3 DNA: TGTGCCAGCAGCTTGAGGAGGGAAGTCGCAGACACCATATATTTT
V gene: TRBV19; clone size: NA; D gene: NA; J gene: TRBJ1-1; CDR3 protein: CASIRTTENTEAFF; CDR3 DNA: TGTGCCAGTATCAGAACCACAGAGAACACTGAAGCTTTCTTT
V gene: TRBV6-5; clone size: NA; D gene: TRBD2; J gene: TRBJ2-5; CDR3 protein: CASSYGLAELQETQYF; CDR3 DNA: TGTGCCAGCAGTTACGGACTAGCGGAGCTCCAAGAGACCCAGTACTTC
V gene: TRBV18; clone size: NA; D gene: NA; J gene: TRBJ1-1; CDR3 protein: CASLTPGWDTEAFF; CDR3 DNA: TGTGCCAGCTTGACCCCCGGGTGGGACACTGAAGCTTTCTTT
V gene: TRBV4-2; clone size: NA; D gene: TRBD1; J gene: TRBJ2-7; CDR3 protein: CASSQDDLTGSYEQYF; CDR3 DNA: TGTGCCAGCAGCCAAGACGACTTGACAGGGTCGTACGAGCAGTACTTC
V gene: TRBV12-5; clone size: NA; D gene: NA; J gene: TRBJ2-3; CDR3 protein: CASGLGTGLAGDTQYF; CDR3 DNA: NA
V gene: TRBV6-5; clone size: NA; D gene: TRBD1; J gene: TRBJ2-7; CDR3 protein: CASTRPGQGADEQYF; CDR3 DNA: TGTGCCAGCACTCGTCCGGGACAGGGGGCCGACGAGCAGTACTTC
V gene: TRBV11-3; clone size: NA; D gene: NA; J gene: TRBJ2-7; CDR3 protein: CASSLGVVYEQYF; CDR3 DNA: TGTGCCAGCAGCTTGGGCGTAGTCTACGAGCAGTACTTC
V gene: TRBV2; clone size: once; D gene: NA; J gene: TRBJ2-5; CDR3 protein: CASSALAREETQYF; CDR3 DNA: TGTGCCAGCAGTGCCTTAGCGAGAGAAGAGACCCAGTACTTC
V gene: TRBV10-1; clone size: NA; D gene: TRBD2; J gene: TRBJ2-1; CDR3 protein: CASSESLAGGPGDEQFF; CDR3 DNA: TGCGCCAGCAGTGAGTCGTTAGCGGGAGGGCCTGGCGATGAGCAGTTCTTC